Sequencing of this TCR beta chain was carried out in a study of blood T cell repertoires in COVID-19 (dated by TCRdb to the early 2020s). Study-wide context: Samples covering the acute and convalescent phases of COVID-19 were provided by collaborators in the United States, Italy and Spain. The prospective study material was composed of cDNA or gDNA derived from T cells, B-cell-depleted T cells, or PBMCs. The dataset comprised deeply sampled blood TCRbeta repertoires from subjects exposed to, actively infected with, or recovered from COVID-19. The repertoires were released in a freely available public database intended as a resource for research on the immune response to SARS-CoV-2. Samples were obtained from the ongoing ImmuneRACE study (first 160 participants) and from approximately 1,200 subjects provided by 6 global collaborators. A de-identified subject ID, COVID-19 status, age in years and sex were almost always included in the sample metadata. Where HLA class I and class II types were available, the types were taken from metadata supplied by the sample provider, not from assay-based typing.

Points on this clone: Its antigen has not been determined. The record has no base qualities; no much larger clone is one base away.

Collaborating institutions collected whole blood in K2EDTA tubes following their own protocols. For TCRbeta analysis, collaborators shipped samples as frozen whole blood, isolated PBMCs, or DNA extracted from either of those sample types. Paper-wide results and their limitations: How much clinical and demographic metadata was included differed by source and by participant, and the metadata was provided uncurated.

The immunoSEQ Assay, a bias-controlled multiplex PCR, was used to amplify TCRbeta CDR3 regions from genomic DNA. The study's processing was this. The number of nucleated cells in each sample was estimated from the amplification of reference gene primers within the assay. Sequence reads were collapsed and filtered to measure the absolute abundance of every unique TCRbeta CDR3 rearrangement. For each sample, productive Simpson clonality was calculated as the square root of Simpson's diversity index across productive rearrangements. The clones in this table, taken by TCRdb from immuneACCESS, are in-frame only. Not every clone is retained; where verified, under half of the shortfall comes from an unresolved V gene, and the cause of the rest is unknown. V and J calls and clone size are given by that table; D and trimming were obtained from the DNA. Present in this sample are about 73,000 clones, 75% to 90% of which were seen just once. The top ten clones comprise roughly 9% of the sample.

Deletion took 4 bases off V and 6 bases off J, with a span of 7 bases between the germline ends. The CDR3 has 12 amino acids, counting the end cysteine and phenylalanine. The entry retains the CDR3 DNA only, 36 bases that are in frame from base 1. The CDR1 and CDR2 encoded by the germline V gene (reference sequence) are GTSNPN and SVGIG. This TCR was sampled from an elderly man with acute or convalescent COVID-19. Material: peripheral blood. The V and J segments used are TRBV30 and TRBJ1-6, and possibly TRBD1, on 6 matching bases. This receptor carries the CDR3 CAWTDSNSPLHF. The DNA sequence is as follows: TGTGCCTGGACGGACAGTAATTCACCCCTCCACTTT.